One TCR beta chain is described in this entry. The antigen this receptor binds is unknown. The record has no base qualities; no much larger clone is one base away. This record comes from a study of control samples from healthy donors and cancer patients (dated by TCRdb to between 2020 and 2021). Receptor amplification or capture employed the immunoSEQ multiplex PCR assay. Not all clones reach the TCRdb copy of this immuneACCESS table, which keeps in-frame sequences only. Checked studies attribute under half of the gap to unresolved V genes and leave the rest unexplained. The sample table shows roughly 130,000 clones, and more than 90% are seen once. The top ten clones comprise around 11% of the sample. Trimming accounts for 4 bases at V and 2 bases at J, while the number of junction bases matched to no gene is 8. Sequences MNHEY (CDR1) and SVGEGT (CDR2) are obtained from the germline V gene. The CDR3 runs 15 residues from the cysteine to the phenylalanine. Kept here is only the CDR3 DNA, which spans 45 bases and is read in frame from base 1.

The TCR originated in a young man in good health. The sequenced sample was blood. The receptor chain draws on TRBV6-2 or TRBV6-3 and TRBJ2-7; TRBD2 matches 7 bases in the middle. The CDR3 corresponds to CASSLFGEGPYEQYF. The DNA is TGTGCCAGCAGTTTGTTTGGGGAGGGCCCCTACGAGCAGTACTTC.